This T cell receptor (beta chain) was captured in a study of cytomegalovirus exposure and HLA in healthy donors. The study, taken as a whole, reports: In a later analysis, TCR beta V- and J-gene trimming showed a link to a missense DCLRE1C variant. DRB1 showed the most TCR associations and HLA-C the fewest in a later analysis, as rates varied by HLA locus. Specificity for CMV antigens was confirmed in vitro for a few of the CMV-associated chains. Because they were indistinguishable, some V segments, including TRBV6-2 and TRBV6-3, were excluded.

The PCR employed 60 Vbeta primers together with 13 Jbeta primers. Generated by immunoSEQ multiplex PCR, the TCRdb table keeps only in-frame clones and is missing some. The sample has approximately 130,000 clones, 75% to 90% seen once. Between the trimmed V and J ends, which lost 6 bases and 6 bases, there was a span of 12 bases. The CDR3 totals 13 residues. Germline V gene data show CDR1 as MNHEY and CDR2 as SMNVEV (reference sequence). This clone was found a few times. The antigen remains undetermined. The same CDR3 can be traced to other DNA sequences in this sample. This chain links TRBV27 with TRBJ1-5, with a possible D match to TRBD1 (5 bases). The sample consisted of PBMCs. The sequence was collected from a woman in her 30s in good health and CMV-seropositive. As DNA, the CDR3 is TGTGCCAGCAGCGGCACGGGGGGTCAGCCCCAGCATTTT. Translating gives CASSGTGGQPQHF.